These 27 T cell receptor beta chains share one sample of origin, sequenced in a study of T cell responses to AZD1222 COVID-19 vaccine. Assay used: immunoSEQ multiplex PCR; TCRdb lists only in-frame clones, some missing. Among about 150,000 clones, 86% were seen once, and the ten largest hold 5.1%. The specimen was peripheral blood, collected 28 days after the second AZD1222 dose. These receptors were collected from an adult who received the AZD1222 COVID-19 vaccine.

V usage is TRBV5-1 and J usage is TRBJ1-1, with TRBD1 as a possible D gene (5 bases). The CDR3 is 16 amino acids. Trimming removed 4 bases from V and 0 bases from J, with 16 bases in between. Germline CDR1 is SGHRS and CDR2 is YFSETQ. The CDR3 bases are TGCGCCAGCAGCCTTGGGACGGATTTCATGAACACTGAAGCTTTCTTT. Translated, it gives CASSLGTDFMNTEAFF.

The V gene is TRBV14, the J gene TRBJ2-7; TRBD1 matches at 7 bases. Germline values: CDR1 SGHDN, CDR2 FVKESK. The trim removed 4 bases at V and 1 base at J, leaving 1 base unmatched. The CDR3 has 13 residues. The CDR3 DNA follows: TGTGCCAGCAGCCGGGACAGATCCTACGAGCAGTACTTC. It codes for CASSRDRSYEQYF.

The chain carries TRBV10-3 and TRBJ1-5, with no clear D. This CDR3 region has 12 residues. CDR1 is ENHRY, CDR2 SYGVKD, per germline. Trimming took off 7 bases at V and 4 bases at J, with 8 bases between the two ends. The DNA for the CDR3 is TGTGCCATCAAGGGCAGTAATCAGCCCCAGCATTTT. Its protein is CAIKGSNQPQHF.

V and J are TRBV27 and TRBJ2-2, with 9 nucleotides matching TRBD2. The CDR3 contains 21 residues. Trimming cost V 2 bases and J 3 bases; bases outside gene matches: 19. Germline values: CDR1 MNHEY, CDR2 SMNVEV (reference sequence). The CDR3 DNA reads TGTGCCAGCAGTTTACCCCCCGGGCTAGCGGGGAGGGGCCCGGACACCGGGGAGCTGTTTTTT. Translation gives CASSLPPGLAGRGPDTGELFF.

The V call is TRBV6-1, the J call TRBJ2-5, with no clear D. Germline V gene sequence: CDR1 MNHNS, CDR2 SASEGT. The length of the CDR3 is 14 residues. V was cut by 3 bases and J by 5 bases, with 13 bases left in between. CDR3 loop: CASSDPPGPETQYF. CDR3 DNA sequence: TGTGCCAGCAGTGATCCCCCGGGCCCGGAGACCCAGTACTTC.

The chain uses TRBV18 and TRBJ2-4; D is possibly TRBD1 (6 bases). The V end was cut by 4 bases, the J end by 7 bases, with 23 bases between. Germline V gene sequence: CDR1 KGHSH, CDR2 LQKENI. The CDR3 totals 17 residues. CDR3 nucleotides: TGTGCCAGCTCACACGTAAAGGCAGCAGGGGCCTGGAACATTCAGTACTTC. Translation: CASSHVKAAGAWNIQYF.

This sequence joins TRBV5-1 and TRBJ1-2, with 8 bases matching TRBD1. Germline CDR1 is SGHRS and CDR2 is YFSETQ. The CDR3 is made up of 15 amino acids. J was trimmed by 8 bases and V by 4 bases; bases with no gene match: 13. The CDR3 DNA follows: TGCGCCAGCAGCAGAGGACAGGGAAGCCCAGAAGGCTACACCTTC. Translating gives CASSRGQGSPEGYTF. Drawing the rest from reference TRBV5-1 and TRBJ1-2, the complete variable domain is KAGVTQTPRYLIKTRGQQVTLSCSPISGHRSVSWYQQTPGQGLQFLFEYFSETQRNKGNFPGRFSGRQFSNSRSEMNVSTLELGDSALYLCASSRGQGSPEGYTFGSGTRLTVV.

The gene calls are TRBV28 and TRBJ1-2; a possible D gene is TRBD1 (6 bases). The V and J ends lost 5 bases and 0 bases respectively, with 13 bases between them. There are 15 residues in the CDR3. CDR1 is MDHEN and CDR2 is SYDVKM in the germline V gene. CDR3 coding DNA: TGTGCCAGCAGTCCAGGGACACCCACTAACTATGGCTACACCTTC. This codes for CASSPGTPTNYGYTF.

The chain combines TRBV3-1 (or the pseudogene TRBV3-2) with TRBJ2-5; D might be TRBD2 (6 bases). Trimming pared 0 bases from V and 0 bases from J, leaving 17 bases between. The CDR3 extends over 18 amino acids. CDR1 and CDR2 from the germline V gene are LGHDT and YNNKEL (reference sequence). CDR3 bases: TGTGCCAGCAGCCAAGATTTTCGGGGGACGGCGTACCAAGAGACCCAGTACTTC. This encodes CASSQDFRGTAYQETQYF.

The CDR3 nucleotides are TGTGCCAGTAGAGACAGGAACACTGAAGCTTTCTTT. Translated: CASRDRNTEAFF. The chain joins TRBV19 to TRBJ1-1, with D perhaps TRBD1 (5 bases). This CDR3 is 12 amino acids long. V shed 6 bases and J shed 1 base, with 6 bases lying between them. Looked up from germline, CDR1 is LNHDA and CDR2 is SQIVND (reference sequence).

The V and J genes are TRBV11-2 and TRBJ2-2; TRBD1 matches 7 bases. This CDR3 has 16 residues. Germline lookup yields CDR1 SGHAT and CDR2 FQNNGV. V dropped 3 bases and J dropped 5; count of bases not matched to a gene: 9. CDR3 nucleotides: TGTGCCAGCAGCTTGGGCAGGGGGATGAGGACCGGGGAGCTGTTTTTT. Translating gives CASSLGRGMRTGELFF.

This chain connects TRBV27 to TRBJ2-1; 7 bases are a match to TRBD2. After removal of 6 bases from V and 7 bases from J, the junction contained 3 bases not matched to a gene. The CDR3 length is 12 residues. Germline CDR1 MNHEY, CDR2 SMNVEV (reference sequence). The CDR3 sequence: CASRAGANEQFF. The DNA of the CDR3 is TGTGCCAGCAGGGCGGGAGCTAATGAGCAGTTCTTC.

V usage is TRBV28 and J usage is TRBJ2-5; 9 bases line up with TRBD2. Germline-derived CDR1 and CDR2 are MDHEN and SYDVKM. The CDR3 has 16 residues. V lost 6 bases and J lost 0; bases outside the gene matches: 8. The CDR3 is CASSPISGGYQETQYF. The CDR3 DNA reads as TGTGCCAGCAGCCCGATTAGCGGGGGTTACCAAGAGACCCAGTACTTC. Full variable domain (missing parts from reference TRBV28 and TRBJ2-5): DVKVTQSSRYLVKRTGEKVFLECVQDMDHENMFWYRQDPGLGLRLIYFSYDVKMKEKGDIPEGYSVSREKKERFSLILESASTNQTSMYLCASSPISGGYQETQYFGPGTRLLVL.

This chain connects TRBV18 to TRBJ1-3, with TRBD1 matching 7 bases. CDR1 and CDR2 (germline): KGHSH, LQKENI. Trimming removed 3 bases from V and 4 bases from J; junction bases left unmatched: 6. The CDR3 length is 15 residues. The CDR3 DNA sequence: TGTGCCAGCTCACCGTCGACAGGGCACGGAAACACCATATATTTT. This encodes CASSPSTGHGNTIYF.

V is TRBV3-1 (or the pseudogene TRBV3-2) and J is TRBJ1-5, with unresolved D. Between the trimmed V and J ends, which lost 0 bases and 7 bases, there was a span of 13 bases. The germline V gene encodes CDR1 LGHDT and CDR2 YNNKEL (reference sequence). The CDR3 has 15 amino acids. As DNA, the CDR3 is TGTGCCAGCAGCCAAGAATTTAACTGGATGCAGCCCCAGCATTTT. Its translation: CASSQEFNWMQPQHF.

The chain carries TRBV2 and TRBJ1-4; 10 nucleotides align to TRBD1. The CDR3 is 16 residues long. Germline V lookup: CDR1 SNHLY, CDR2 FYNNEI. Unmatched junction bases numbered 4, after V lost 6 bases and J lost 0 bases. As DNA, the CDR3 is TGTGCCAGCAGGGGACAGGGGTCTGCAACTAATGAAAAACTGTTTTTT. Amino acids: CASRGQGSATNEKLFF.

The chain employs TRBV19 and TRBJ2-7, with 8 nucleotides matching TRBD2. Germline loops: CDR1 LNHDA, CDR2 SQIVND (reference sequence). This CDR3 comprises 14 residues. V lost 6 bases to trimming and J lost 4 bases; unmatched junction nucleotides: 8. The CDR3 sequence is CASRLSGEPYEQYF. The DNA of the CDR3 is TGTGCCAGTAGACTTAGCGGGGAGCCTTACGAGCAGTACTTC.

The chain has TRBV5-1 and TRBJ1-1; D gene unclear. Trimming took off 2 bases at V and 0 bases at J, with 8 bases between the two ends. CDR3 size: 14 residues. Per the germline V gene, CDR1 is SGHRS and CDR2 is YFSETQ. The CDR3 DNA reads TGCGCCAGCAGCTTAGACGTCATGAACACTGAAGCTTTCTTT. Translated: CASSLDVMNTEAFF.

This clone was picked up a small number of times. The chain links TRBV11-2 to TRBJ1-3, with TRBD1 matching over 8 bases. Germline V lookup: CDR1 SGHAT, CDR2 FQNNGV. The CDR3 runs 15 residues. Trimming at V came to 5 bases and at J to 1 base, leaving 4 bases not matched to a gene. The CDR3 protein is CASSTRDRSGNTIYF. CDR3 DNA: TGTGCCAGCAGCACCCGGGACAGGTCTGGAAACACCATATATTTT.

This chain uses TRBV7-6 with TRBJ2-7; no firm D call. Germline assignment: CDR1 SGHVS and CDR2 FNYEAQ. The V and J ends lost 1 base and 4 bases respectively, with 8 bases between them. This CDR3 region has 13 residues. As DNA, the CDR3 is TGTGCCAGCAGCTTAGGGCCCTTATACGAGCAGTACTTC. It codes for CASSLGPLYEQYF.

The chain employs TRBV5-8 and TRBJ2-5, with 12 positions matching TRBD2. Germline CDR1 reads SGHTS; CDR2 reads YDEGEE. The CDR3 runs 15 residues. V trimming: 2 bases; J trimming: 4 bases; junction bases outside the gene matches: 3. The CDR3 loop reads CASSLLAGGRETQYF. DNA of the CDR3: TGTGCCAGCAGCTTACTAGCGGGGGGCCGAGAGACCCAGTACTTC.

This chain joins TRBV20-1 and TRBJ1-3; no definite D call. The CDR3 is made up of 13 amino acids. Germline V gene data show CDR1 as DFQATT and CDR2 as SNEGSKA (reference sequence). Trimming took 3 bases from V and 2 from J, leaving 8 bases between them. In nucleotides, the CDR3 is TGCAGTGCTAGTGGGGATCCTGGAAACACCATATATTTT. Protein: CSASGDPGNTIYF.

J is TRBJ1-1 and V is TRBV27, with D possibly being TRBD1 (5 bases). Germline-derived CDR1 and CDR2 are MNHEY and SMNVEV (reference sequence). V was trimmed by 3 bases and J by 5 bases, leaving 10 bases between them. The CDR3 is 13 amino acids. The CDR3 sequence: CASSLFGTTEAFF. In DNA, the CDR3 is TGTGCCAGCAGTTTGTTTGGGACGACTGAAGCTTTCTTT.

This clone came up a few times. V gene TRBV7-9 combines with J gene TRBJ2-5, with a weak D call TRBD1 (6 bases). The germline CDR1 and CDR2 sequences are SEHNR and FQNEAQ (reference sequence). Trimming left V 5 bases short and J 1 base short, with 14 bases between. The CDR3 consists of 15 residues. CDR3 amino acids: CASSPRTALQETQYF. The CDR3 DNA follows: TGTGCCAGCAGCCCCCGGACAGCCCTCCAAGAGACCCAGTACTTC. Filled out from reference TRBV7-9 and TRBJ2-5, the complete variable domain reads DTGVSQNPRHKITKRGQNVTFRCDPISEHNRLYWYRQTLGQGPEFLTYFQNEAQLEKSRLLSDRFSAERPKGSFSTLEIQRTEQGDSAMYLCASSPRTALQETQYFGPGTRLLVL.

V usage is TRBV11-2 and J usage is TRBJ2-3; the D gene is possibly TRBD2 (5 bases). Trimming took 7 bases from V and 3 from J, leaving 11 bases between them. CDR1 and CDR2 (germline): SGHAT, FQNNGV. The CDR3 consists of 13 residues. The DNA of the CDR3 is TGTGCCAGCAATTGGGCGGGTACAGATACGCAGTATTTT. Encoded protein: CASNWAGTDTQYF.

The chain combines TRBV2 with TRBJ2-5, with 11 positions matching TRBD2. The CDR3 loop spans 15 amino acids. Germline trimming cut 7 bases from V and 2 bases from J; bases unmatched to any gene: 6. Germline lookup yields CDR1 SNHLY and CDR2 FYNNEI. CDR3 sequence (DNA): TGTGCCAGCAACCTACTAGCGGGGGCTCAAGAGACCCAGTACTTC. Encoded protein: CASNLLAGAQETQYF.

This clone was seen just once. V and J are TRBV2 and TRBJ2-6, with TRBD1 matching over 8 bases. The V gene end was trimmed by 7 bases and the J gene end by 1 base; junction bases not matched to a gene: 3. The length of the CDR3 is 15 residues. The germline gives CDR1 SNHLY, CDR2 FYNNEI. CDR3 sequence: CASKDRASGANVLTF. The CDR3 nucleotides read TGTGCCAGCAAGGACAGGGCATCTGGGGCCAACGTCCTGACTTTC.